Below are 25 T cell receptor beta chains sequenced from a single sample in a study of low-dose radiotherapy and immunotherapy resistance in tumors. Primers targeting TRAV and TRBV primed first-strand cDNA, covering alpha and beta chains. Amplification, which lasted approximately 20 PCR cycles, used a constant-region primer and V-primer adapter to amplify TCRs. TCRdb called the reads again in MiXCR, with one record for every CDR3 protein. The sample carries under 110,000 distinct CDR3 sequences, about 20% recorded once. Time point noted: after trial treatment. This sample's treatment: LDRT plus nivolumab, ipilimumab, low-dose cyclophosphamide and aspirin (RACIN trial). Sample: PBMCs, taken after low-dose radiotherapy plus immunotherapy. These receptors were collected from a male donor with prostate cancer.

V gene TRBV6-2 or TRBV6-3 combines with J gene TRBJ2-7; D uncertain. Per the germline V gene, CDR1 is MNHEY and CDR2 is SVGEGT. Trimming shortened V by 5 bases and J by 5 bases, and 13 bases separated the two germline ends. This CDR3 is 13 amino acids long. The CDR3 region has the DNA TGTGCCAGCAGTGAACCGGGCCTGCACGAGCAGTACTTC. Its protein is CASSEPGLHEQYF.

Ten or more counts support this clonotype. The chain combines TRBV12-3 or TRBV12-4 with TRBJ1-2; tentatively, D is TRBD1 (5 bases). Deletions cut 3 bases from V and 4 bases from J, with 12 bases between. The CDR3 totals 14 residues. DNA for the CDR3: TGTGCCAGCAGTTTGACAGCCTACCCCTATGGCTACACCTTC. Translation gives CASSLTAYPYGYTF.

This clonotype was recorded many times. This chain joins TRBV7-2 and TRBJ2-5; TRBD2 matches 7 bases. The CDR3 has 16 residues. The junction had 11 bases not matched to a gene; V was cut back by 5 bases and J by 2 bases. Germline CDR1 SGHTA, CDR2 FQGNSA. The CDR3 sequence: CASSREGWTRQETQYF. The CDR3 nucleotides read TGTGCCAGCAGCAGAGAAGGCTGGACTAGACAAGAGACCCAGTACTTC.

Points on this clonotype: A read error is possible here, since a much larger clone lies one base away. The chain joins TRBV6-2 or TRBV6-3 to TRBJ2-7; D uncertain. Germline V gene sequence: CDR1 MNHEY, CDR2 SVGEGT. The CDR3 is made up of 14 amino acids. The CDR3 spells CASSKEPNNYGQYF. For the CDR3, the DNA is TGTGCCAGCAGTAAGGAGCCCAACAACTACGGGCAGTACTTC.

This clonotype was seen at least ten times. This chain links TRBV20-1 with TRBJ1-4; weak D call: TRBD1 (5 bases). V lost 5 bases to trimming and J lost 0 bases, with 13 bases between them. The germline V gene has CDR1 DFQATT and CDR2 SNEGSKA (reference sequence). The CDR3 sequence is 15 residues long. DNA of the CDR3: TGCAGTGCTGGGGGGAGACTTGCAACTAATGAAAAACTGTTTTTT. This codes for CSAGGRLATNEKLFF.

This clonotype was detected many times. CDR3 nucleotide sequence: TGCGCCAGCAGCTCCACCCTTACAGGGAATTCACCCCTCCACTTT. This sequence encodes CASSSTLTGNSPLHF. This sequence joins TRBV5-1 and TRBJ1-6; D is perhaps TRBD1 (6 bases). The CDR3 is made up of 15 amino acids. Trimming took 3 bases from V and 7 from J, leaving 14 bases between them. CDR1 is SGHRS and CDR2 is YFSETQ in the germline V gene.

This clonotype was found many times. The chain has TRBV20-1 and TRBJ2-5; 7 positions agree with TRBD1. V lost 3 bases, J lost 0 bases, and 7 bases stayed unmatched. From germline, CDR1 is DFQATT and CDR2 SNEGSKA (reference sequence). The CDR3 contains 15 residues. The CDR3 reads CSASRQGPYQETQYF. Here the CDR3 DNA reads TGCAGTGCTAGCAGACAGGGCCCGTACCAAGAGACCCAGTACTTC.

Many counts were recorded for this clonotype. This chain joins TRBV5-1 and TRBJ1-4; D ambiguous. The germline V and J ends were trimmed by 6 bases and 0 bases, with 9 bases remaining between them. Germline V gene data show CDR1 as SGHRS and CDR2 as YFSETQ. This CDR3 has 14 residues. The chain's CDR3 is CASTMFSTNEKLFF. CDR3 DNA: TGCGCCAGCACCATGTTTTCAACTAATGAAAAACTGTTTTTT.

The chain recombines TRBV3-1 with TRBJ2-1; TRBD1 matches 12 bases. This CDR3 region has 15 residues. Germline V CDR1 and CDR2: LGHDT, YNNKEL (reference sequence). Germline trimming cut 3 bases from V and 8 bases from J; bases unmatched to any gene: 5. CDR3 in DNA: TGTGCCAGCAGCCACGGGACAGGGGGCAACTATGAGCAGTTCTTC. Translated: CASSHGTGGNYEQFF.

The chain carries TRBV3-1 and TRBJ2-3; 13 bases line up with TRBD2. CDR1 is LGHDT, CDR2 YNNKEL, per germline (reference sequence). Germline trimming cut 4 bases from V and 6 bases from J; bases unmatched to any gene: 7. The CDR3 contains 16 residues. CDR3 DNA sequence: TGTGCCAGCAGCCCACTAGCGGGGGGGCCTTCGGATACGCAGTATTTT. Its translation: CASSPLAGGPSDTQYF.

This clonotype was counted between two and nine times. DNA for the CDR3: TGTGCCATCAGTGACCGGACAGGGGGCACTGAAGCTTTCTTT. It encodes CAISDRTGGTEAFF. The J gene is TRBJ1-1, the V gene TRBV10-3; TRBD1 matches 10 bases. Germline V gene lookup returns CDR1 ENHRY and CDR2 SYGVKD. The CDR3 length is 14 residues. J gave up 4 bases and V 3 bases, and 2 bases lay outside the gene matches.

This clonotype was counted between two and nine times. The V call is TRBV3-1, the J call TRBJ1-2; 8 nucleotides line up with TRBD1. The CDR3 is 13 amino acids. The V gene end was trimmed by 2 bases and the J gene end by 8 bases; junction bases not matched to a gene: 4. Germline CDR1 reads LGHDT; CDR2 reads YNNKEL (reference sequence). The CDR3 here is CASSQQGAGGYTF. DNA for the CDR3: TGTGCCAGCAGCCAACAGGGGGCGGGCGGCTACACCTTC. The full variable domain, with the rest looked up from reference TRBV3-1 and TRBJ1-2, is DTAVSQTPKYLVTQMGNDKSIKCEQNLGHDTMYWYKQDSKKFLKIMFSYNNKELIINETVPNRFSPKSPDKAHLNLHINSLELGDSAVYFCASSQQGAGGYTFGSGTRLTVV.

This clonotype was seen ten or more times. CDR3 region: CASLPHSTDTQYF. CDR3 nucleotides: TGTGCCAGCCTCCCCCATAGCACAGATACGCAGTATTTT. The J gene is TRBJ2-3, the V gene TRBV7-8; D remains unclear. The CDR3 has 13 residues. Germline V lookup: CDR1 SGHVS, CDR2 FQNEAQ. V was cut by 8 bases and J by 0 bases, with 9 bases left in between.

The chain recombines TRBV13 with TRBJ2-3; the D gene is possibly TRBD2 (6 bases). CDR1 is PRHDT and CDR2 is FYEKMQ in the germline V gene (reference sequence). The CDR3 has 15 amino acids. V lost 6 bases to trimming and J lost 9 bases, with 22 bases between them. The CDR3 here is CASSGWGTVLRTQYF. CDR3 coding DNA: TGTGCCAGCAGTGGCTGGGGGACTGTCCTCCGGACGCAGTATTTT.

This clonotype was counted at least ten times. Written as DNA, the CDR3 is TGTGCCACCAGCATCGGCAGGGGATCGTGGGAGCAGTACTTC. Its translation is CATSIGRGSWEQYF. The rearrangement links TRBV15 to TRBJ2-7, with D perhaps TRBD1 (6 bases). With 4 bases removed from V and 7 bases from J, the gap between germline ends came to 17 bases. The CDR3 is 14 amino acids. The germline CDR1 and CDR2 sequences are LNHNV and YYDKDF (reference sequence).

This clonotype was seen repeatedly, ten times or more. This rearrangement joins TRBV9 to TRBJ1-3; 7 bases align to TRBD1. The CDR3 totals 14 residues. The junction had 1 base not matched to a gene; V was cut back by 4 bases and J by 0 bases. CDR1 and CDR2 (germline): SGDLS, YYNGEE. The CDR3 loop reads CASSRTGSGNTIYF. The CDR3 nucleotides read TGTGCCAGCAGCCGGACAGGCTCTGGAAACACCATATATTTT.

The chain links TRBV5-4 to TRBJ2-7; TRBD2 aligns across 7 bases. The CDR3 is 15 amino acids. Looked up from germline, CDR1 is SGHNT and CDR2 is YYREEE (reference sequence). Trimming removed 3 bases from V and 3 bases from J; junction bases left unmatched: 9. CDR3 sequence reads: CASSSVSGSDYEQYF. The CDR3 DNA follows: TGTGCCAGCAGCTCGGTTAGCGGGTCCGACTACGAGCAGTACTTC.

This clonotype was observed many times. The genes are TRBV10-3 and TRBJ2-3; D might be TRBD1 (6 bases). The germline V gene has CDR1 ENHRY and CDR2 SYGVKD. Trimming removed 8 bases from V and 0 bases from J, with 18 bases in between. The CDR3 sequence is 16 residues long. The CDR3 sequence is CAISPHRDTSTDTQYF. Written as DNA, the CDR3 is TGTGCCATCTCCCCCCACCGGGACACCAGCACAGATACGCAGTATTTT.

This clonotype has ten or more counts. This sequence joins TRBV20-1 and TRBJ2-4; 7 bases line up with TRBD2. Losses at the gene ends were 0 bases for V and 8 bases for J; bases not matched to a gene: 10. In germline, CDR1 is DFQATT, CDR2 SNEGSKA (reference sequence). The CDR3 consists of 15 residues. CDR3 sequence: CSARDGSGRGYIQYF. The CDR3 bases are TGCAGTGCTAGAGATGGAAGCGGGCGGGGGTACATTCAGTACTTC.

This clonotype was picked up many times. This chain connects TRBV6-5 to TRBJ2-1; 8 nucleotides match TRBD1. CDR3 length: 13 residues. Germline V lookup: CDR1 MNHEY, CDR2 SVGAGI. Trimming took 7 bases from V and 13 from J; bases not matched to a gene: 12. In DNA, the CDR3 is TGTGCCAGCACCGACGGACAGGGCATTCTTCAGTTCTTC. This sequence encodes CASTDGQGILQFF.

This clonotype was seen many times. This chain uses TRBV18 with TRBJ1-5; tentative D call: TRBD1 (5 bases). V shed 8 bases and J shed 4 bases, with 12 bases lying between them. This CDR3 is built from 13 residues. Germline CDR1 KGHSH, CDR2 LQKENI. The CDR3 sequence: CASSPGGNQPQHF. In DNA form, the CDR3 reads TGTGCCAGCAGCCCCGGGGGGAATCAGCCCCAGCATTTT. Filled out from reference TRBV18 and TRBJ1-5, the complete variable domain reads NAGVMQNPRHLVRRRGQEARLRCSPMKGHSHVYWYRQLPEEGLKFMVYLQKENIIDESGMPKERFSAEFPKEGPSILRIQQVVRGDSAAYFCASSPGGNQPQHFGDGTRLSIL.

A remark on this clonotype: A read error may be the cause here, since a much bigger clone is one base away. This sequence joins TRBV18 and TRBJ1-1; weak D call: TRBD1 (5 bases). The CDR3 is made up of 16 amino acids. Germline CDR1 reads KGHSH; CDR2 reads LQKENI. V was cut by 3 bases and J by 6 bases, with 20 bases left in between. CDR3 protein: CASSPGSTGLGAEAFF. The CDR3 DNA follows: TGTGCCAGCTCACCCGGCAGTACGGGGCTCGGGGCTGAAGCTTTCTTT.

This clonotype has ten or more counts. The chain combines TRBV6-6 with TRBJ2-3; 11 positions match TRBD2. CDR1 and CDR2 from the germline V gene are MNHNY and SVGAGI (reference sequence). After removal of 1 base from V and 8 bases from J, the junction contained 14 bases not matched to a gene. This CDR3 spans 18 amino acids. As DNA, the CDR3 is TGTGCCAGCAGTTACTTACCCGGGGCTAGCGGGGGGCCGGGTACGCAGTATTTT. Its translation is CASSYLPGASGGPGTQYF.

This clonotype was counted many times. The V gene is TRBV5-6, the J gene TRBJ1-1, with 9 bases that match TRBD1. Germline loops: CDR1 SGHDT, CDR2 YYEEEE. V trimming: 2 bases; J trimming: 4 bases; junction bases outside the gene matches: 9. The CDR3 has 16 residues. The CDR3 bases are TGTGCCAGCAGCTTTGGGACAGGGCTCCGGGGCACTGAAGCTTTCTTT. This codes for CASSFGTGLRGTEAFF.

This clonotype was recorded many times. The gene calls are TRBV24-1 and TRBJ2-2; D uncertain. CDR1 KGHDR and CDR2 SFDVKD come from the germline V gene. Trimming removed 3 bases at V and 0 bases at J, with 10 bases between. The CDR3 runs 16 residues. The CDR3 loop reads CATSDPNRANTGELFF. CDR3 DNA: TGTGCCACCAGTGATCCCAATCGGGCGAACACCGGGGAGCTGTTTTTT.